Listed below are T cell receptor beta chains from one sample, sequenced in a study of T cell repertoires in cytomegalovirus infection. TCRdb recomputed calls from the reads with MiXCR, one row per CDR3 protein. Of about 180,000 distinct CDR3 sequences in the sample, about a sixth are singletons; the top ten hold roughly a quarter. What was sequenced was CD8+ T cells from PBMCs. The source of these receptors is a human donor in good health (CMV status not recorded). Some clones in this sample may be carry-over from other donors' samples. The CDR3 runs from the conserved cysteine through the conserved F or W. Each record gives: V gene, clone size, D gene, J gene, CDR3 protein, CDR3 DNA. The D gene is left open where the match is weak. The listing skips clone size in some rows; elsewhere it reads once, few, many or a size class.

TRBV7-6,-,-,TRBJ2-2,CASSLVARGPTGELFF,TGTGCCAGCAGCTTAGTGGCCAGGGGCCCTACCGGGGAGCTGTTTTTT
TRBV12-5,-,-,TRBJ2-1,CASGLDPVTDHNEQFF,TGTGCTAGTGGTTTGGATCCGGTGACAGACCACAATGAGCAGTTCTTC
TRBV20-1,few,TRBD1,TRBJ2-3,CSKPGQGEADTQYF,TGCAGCAAGCCGGGACAGGGAGAGGCAGATACGCAGTATTTT
TRBV7-8,-,TRBD2,TRBJ2-1,CASSLLATSGGYNEQFF,TGTGCCAGCAGCTTACTCGCGACTAGCGGGGGTTACAATGAGCAGTTCTTC
TRBV12-3/TRBV12-4,few,TRBD1,TRBJ2-7,CASSSTPGTGSYEQYF,TGTGCCAGCAGTTCAACCCCCGGGACAGGGTCCTACGAGCAGTACTTC
TRBV28,-,TRBD1,TRBJ2-7,CASREGGESSYEQYF,TGTGCCAGCAGAGAAGGGGGCGAGAGCTCCTACGAGCAGTACTTC
TRBV7-3,few,TRBD1,TRBJ2-2,CASSYTGGGTGELFF,TGTGCCAGCAGCTATACAGGGGGCGGCACCGGGGAGCTGTTTTTT
TRBV30,few,TRBD1,TRBJ1-2,CAWGQGYYGYTF,TGTGCCTGGGGACAGGGCTACTATGGCTACACCTTC
TRBV12-3/TRBV12-4,-,TRBD2,TRBJ2-5,CASSFRGGPWETQYF,TGTGCCAGCAGTTTTCGGGGGGGGCCATGGGAGACCCAGTACTTC
TRBV7-6,few,-,TRBJ1-4,CASSLEDRSLDEKLFF,TGTGCCAGCAGCTTAGAGGACAGATCGTTAGATGAAAAACTGTTTTTT
TRBV2,-,TRBD2,TRBJ2-1,CASSRGGVNEQFF,TGTGCCAGCAGCCGGGGGGGCGTCAATGAGCAGTTCTTC
TRBV7-2,many,-,TRBJ2-7,CASSLWSADNYEQYF,TGTGCCAGCAGCTTATGGTCAGCGGACAACTACGAGCAGTACTTC
TRBV6-5,-,-,TRBJ1-1,CASSQWDTEAFF,TGTGCCAGCAGCCAGTGGGATACTGAAGCTTTCTTT
TRBV6-5,few,-,TRBJ2-3,CASSSGLPDTQYF,TGTGCCAGCAGCTCAGGACTTCCGGATACGCAGTATTTT
TRBV5-6,-,-,TRBJ1-1,CASSRVRERNTEAFF,TGTGCCAGCAGCCGTGTCAGGGAGCGAAACACTGAAGCTTTCTTT
TRBV6-1,-,-,TRBJ1-2,CATEQGGGYTF,TGTGCCACCGAACAGGGTGGTGGCTACACCTTC
TRBV25-1,-,-,TRBJ1-5,CASSGRKGNQPQHF,TGTGCCAGCAGTGGTCGGAAGGGCAATCAGCCCCAGCATTTT
TRBV4-2,-,-,TRBJ1-1,CASSHTPGQEAFF,TGTGCCAGCAGCCATACCCCGGGACAAGAAGCTTTCTTT
TRBV29-1,once,TRBD1,TRBJ1-3,CSVEDDRGSGNTIYF,TGCAGCGTTGAAGATGACAGGGGTAGTGGAAACACCATATATTTT
TRBV29-1,-,-,TRBJ1-1,CSSTWVRATGVEAFF,TGCAGCTCTACTTGGGTAAGGGCGACGGGCGTTGAAGCTTTCTTT
TRBV4-1,-,-,TRBJ2-7,CASSQLGGDEQYF,TGCGCCAGCAGCCAGCTCGGTGGGGACGAGCAGTACTTC
TRBV7-9,few,-,TRBJ2-5,CASSLDLETQYF,TGTGCCAGCAGCTTAGATTTGGAGACCCAGTACTTC
TRBV12-3/TRBV12-4,few,TRBD2,TRBJ2-1,CASSLDGGAANEQFF,TGTGCCAGCAGTTTAGACGGGGGGGCCGCGAATGAGCAGTTCTTC
TRBV12-3/TRBV12-4,-,-,TRBJ1-2,CASSLGGAGYGYTF,TGTGCCAGCAGTTTAGGCGGCGCAGGCTATGGCTACACCTTC
TRBV27,-,-,TRBJ1-5,CASSPGYKGQPQHF,TGTGCCAGCAGTCCGGGGTACAAGGGTCAGCCCCAGCATTTT
TRBV20-1,-,TRBD1,TRBJ1-5,CSARPILITGVSNQPQHF,TGCAGTGCTAGACCCATCCTCATTACAGGGGTTAGCAATCAGCCCCAGCATTTT
TRBV7-2,few,TRBD2,TRBJ2-1,CASSLNQREAEFF,TGTGCCAGCAGCTTAAATCAGCGGGAAGCGGAGTTCTTC
TRBV7-2,-,TRBD2,TRBJ2-5,CASSLVVGGGAETQYF,TGTGCCAGCAGCTTAGTGGTCGGCGGGGGGGCGGAGACCCAGTACTTC
TRBV11-2,-,TRBD2,TRBJ2-1,CASSLVGSGGSYNEQFF,TGTGCCAGCAGCTTAGTGGGTAGCGGGGGGTCCTACAATGAGCAGTTCTTC
TRBV29-1,-,-,TRBJ2-7,CSVRMITGYEQYF,TGCAGCGTTCGGATGATAACGGGGTACGAGCAGTACTTC
TRBV28,-,-,TRBJ2-7,CASSLWRDSSYEQYF,TGTGCCAGCAGTTTATGGAGGGATAGCTCCTACGAGCAGTACTTC
TRBV7-2,few,TRBD1,TRBJ1-5,CASSEEGRRTGNQPQHF,TGTGCCAGCAGCGAAGAAGGGCGAAGGACAGGAAATCAGCCCCAGCATTTT
TRBV4-2,-,TRBD2,TRBJ2-5,CASSQGLAGMTQYF,TGTGCCAGCAGCCAAGGACTAGCGGGCATGACCCAGTACTTC
TRBV20-1,-,-,TRBJ2-2,CSARPGTNTGELFF,TGCAGTGCTAGGCCCGGGACAAACACCGGGGAGCTGTTTTTT
TRBV6-6,few,TRBD2,TRBJ2-5,CASKGVGRGEQETQYF,TGTGCCAGCAAGGGGGTGGGGCGGGGGGAACAAGAGACCCAGTACTTC
TRBV12-3/TRBV12-4,-,-,TRBJ2-7,CASSPRRGPSSYEQYF,TGTGCCAGCAGTCCTCGCAGGGGTCCTAGCTCCTACGAGCAGTACTTC
TRBV11-2,-,-,TRBJ2-5,CASSLELQILQETQYF,TGTGCCAGCAGCTTAGAACTCCAGATACTACAAGAGACCCAGTACTTC
TRBV25-1,few,-,TRBJ2-3,CASSESRQTSTDTQYF,TGTGCCAGCAGTGAATCGAGGCAGACTAGCACAGATACGCAGTATTTT
TRBV6-6,few,-,TRBJ2-3,CASSGRGIGRDTQYF,TGTGCCAGCAGTGGACGAGGTATCGGAAGAGATACGCAGTATTTT
TRBV6-2/TRBV6-3,-,TRBD2,TRBJ2-3,CASSLTSGDTDTQYF,TGTGCCAGCAGCCTGACTAGCGGGGACACAGATACGCAGTATTTT
TRBV6-2/TRBV6-3,-,-,TRBJ2-6,CASSYSNRLTGANVLTF,TGTGCCAGCAGTTACTCGAATAGGTTGACTGGGGCCAACGTCCTGACTTTC
TRBV19,few,-,TRBJ1-2,CASSIGGWDGYTF,TGTGCCAGTAGTATCGGAGGCTGGGACGGCTACACCTTC
TRBV28,few,-,TRBJ2-7,CASSVSGYPYEQYF,TGTGCCAGCAGCGTGTCGGGGTACCCCTACGAGCAGTACTTC
TRBV6-2/TRBV6-3,-,-,TRBJ1-1,CASTPGREAREAFF,TGTGCCAGCACCCCGGGCAGGGAGGCACGAGAAGCTTTCTTT
TRBV9,few,-,TRBJ1-5,CASSVTGTGQPQHF,TGTGCCAGCAGCGTCACAGGGACGGGTCAGCCCCAGCATTTT
TRBV7-9,few,-,TRBJ1-1,CASSTQGTEAFF,TGTGCCAGCAGCACACAGGGCACTGAAGCTTTCTTT
TRBV30,few,-,TRBJ2-2,CAWSLGPYTGELFF,TGTGCCTGGAGTCTGGGGCCCTACACCGGGGAGCTGTTTTTT
TRBV15,few,TRBD2,TRBJ2-1,CATSRDSGVDNEQFF,TGTGCCACCAGCAGAGATAGCGGGGTCGACAATGAGCAGTTCTTC
TRBV7-2,few,-,TRBJ2-7,CASSSLARRSYEQYF,TGTGCCAGCAGCTCCTTGGCCCGGAGGTCCTACGAGCAGTACTTC
TRBV12-3/TRBV12-4,-,-,TRBJ2-1,CASSLAPANEQFF,TGTGCCAGCAGTTTAGCCCCAGCGAATGAGCAGTTCTTC
TRBV7-6,few,-,TRBJ2-1,CASSLEVGGPDEQFF,TGTGCCAGCAGCTTAGAAGTCGGGGGGCCGGATGAGCAGTTCTTC
TRBV6-2/TRBV6-3,-,-,TRBJ2-7,CASSYAANREQYF,TGTGCCAGCAGTTACGCGGCGAACCGGGAGCAGTACTTC
TRBV28,many,-,TRBJ2-3,CASSYSDIEYF,TGTGCCAGCAGTTATTCGGACATTGAGTATTTT
TRBV11-3,-,-,TRBJ2-1,CASSRVGKYNEQFF,TGTGCCAGCAGCCGTGTGGGGAAATACAATGAGCAGTTCTTC
TRBV28,-,-,TRBJ2-7,CASSTSGTNEQYF,TGTGCCAGCAGTACCAGCGGGACAAACGAGCAGTACTTC
TRBV6-6,-,TRBD1,TRBJ1-1,CASSTGGRTEAFF,TGTGCCAGCAGTACAGGGGGTCGAACTGAAGCTTTCTTT
TRBV28,-,-,TRBJ1-6,CASSLFSINNSPLHF,TGTGCCAGCAGTTTGTTCAGCATAAATAATTCACCCCTCCACTTT